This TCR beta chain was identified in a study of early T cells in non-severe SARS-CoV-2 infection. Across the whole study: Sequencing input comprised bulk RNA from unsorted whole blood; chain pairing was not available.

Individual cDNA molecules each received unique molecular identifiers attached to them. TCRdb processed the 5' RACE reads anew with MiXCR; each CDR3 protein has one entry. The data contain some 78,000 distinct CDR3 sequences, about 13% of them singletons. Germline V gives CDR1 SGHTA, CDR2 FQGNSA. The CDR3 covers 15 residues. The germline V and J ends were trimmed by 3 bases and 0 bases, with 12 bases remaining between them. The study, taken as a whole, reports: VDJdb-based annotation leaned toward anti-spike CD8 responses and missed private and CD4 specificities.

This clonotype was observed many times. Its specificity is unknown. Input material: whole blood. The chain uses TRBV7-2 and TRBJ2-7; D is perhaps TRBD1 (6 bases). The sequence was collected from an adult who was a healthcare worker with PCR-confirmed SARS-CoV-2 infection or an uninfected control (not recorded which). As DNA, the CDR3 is TGTGCCAGCAGCTTGAGGACAGAGTTCTCCTACGAGCAGTACTTC. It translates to CASSLRTEFSYEQYF.